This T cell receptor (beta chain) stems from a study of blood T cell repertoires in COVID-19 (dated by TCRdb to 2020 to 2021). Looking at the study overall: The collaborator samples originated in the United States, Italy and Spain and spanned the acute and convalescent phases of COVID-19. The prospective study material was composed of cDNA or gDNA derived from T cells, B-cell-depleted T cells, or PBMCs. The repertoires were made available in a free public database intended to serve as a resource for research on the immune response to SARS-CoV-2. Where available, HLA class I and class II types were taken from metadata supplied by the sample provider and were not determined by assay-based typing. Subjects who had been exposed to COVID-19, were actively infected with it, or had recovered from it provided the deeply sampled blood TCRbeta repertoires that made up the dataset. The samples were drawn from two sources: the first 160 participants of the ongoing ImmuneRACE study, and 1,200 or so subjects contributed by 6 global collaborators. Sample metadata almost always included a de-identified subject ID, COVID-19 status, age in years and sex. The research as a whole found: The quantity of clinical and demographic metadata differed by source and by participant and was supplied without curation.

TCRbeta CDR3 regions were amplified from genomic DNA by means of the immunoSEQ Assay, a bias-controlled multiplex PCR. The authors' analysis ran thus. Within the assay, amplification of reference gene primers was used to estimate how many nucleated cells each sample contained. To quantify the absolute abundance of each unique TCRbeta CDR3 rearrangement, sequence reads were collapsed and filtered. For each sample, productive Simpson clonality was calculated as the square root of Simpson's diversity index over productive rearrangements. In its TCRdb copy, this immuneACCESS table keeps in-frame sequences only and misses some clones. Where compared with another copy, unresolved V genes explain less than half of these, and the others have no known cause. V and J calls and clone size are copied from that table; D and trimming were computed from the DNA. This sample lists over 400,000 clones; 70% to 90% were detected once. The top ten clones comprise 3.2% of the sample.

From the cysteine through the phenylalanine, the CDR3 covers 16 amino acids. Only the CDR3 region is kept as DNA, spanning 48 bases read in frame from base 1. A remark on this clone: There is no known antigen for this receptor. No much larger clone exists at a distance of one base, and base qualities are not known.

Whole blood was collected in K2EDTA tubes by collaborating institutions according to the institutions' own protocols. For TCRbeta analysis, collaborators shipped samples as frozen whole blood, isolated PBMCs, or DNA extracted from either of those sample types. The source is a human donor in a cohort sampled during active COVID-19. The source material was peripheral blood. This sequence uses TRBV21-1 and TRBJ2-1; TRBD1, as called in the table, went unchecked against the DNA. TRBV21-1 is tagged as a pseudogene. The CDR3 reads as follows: CASTRHRAKTSNEQFF. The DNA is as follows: TGTGCCAGTACCCGACACAGGGCCAAGACGAGTAATGAGCAGTTCTTC.